Listed below are T cell receptor beta chains from one sample, sequenced in a study of blood T cell repertoires in COVID-19. Repertoires were generated with immunoSEQ multiplex PCR, while TCRdb's copy carries only in-frame clones and drops some. The sample yields roughly 80,000 clones, 60% to 85% seen once. Material for sequencing was peripheral blood. The receptor set was obtained from a human donor in a cohort sampled during active COVID-19. Both conserved end residues are part of each CDR3. The D gene is left open where the match is weak. Clone size is shown for a subset of rows, as once, few, many or a class of expanded clone.

D gene | clone size | J gene | V gene | CDR3 DNA | CDR3 protein
TRBD2 | - | TRBJ2-2 | TRBV9 | TGTGCCAGCAGCCTTGGACTAGCGGGAGCGGCCGGGGAGCTGTTTTTT | CASSLGLAGAAGELFF
- | - | TRBJ2-2 | TRBV7-9 | TGTGCCAGCAGAGGAGGCGGCACCGGGGAGCTGTTTTTT | CASRGGGTGELFF
TRBD2 | - | TRBJ2-3 | TRBV18 | TGTGCCAGCTCACCGAGGCGGGAGGGCACAGATACGCAGTATTTT | CASSPRREGTDTQYF
TRBD2 | - | TRBJ2-2 | TRBV25-1 | TGTGCCAGCTCCTCTGCGGGGGGCATCGGGGAGCTGTTTTTT | CASSSAGGIGELFF
- | - | TRBJ1-4 | TRBV30 | TGTGCCTGGAATCCCCCGGGGACACCCAAACTGTTTTTT | CAWNPPGTPKLFF
TRBD2 | once | TRBJ2-1 | TRBV10-2 | TGCGCCAGCATTGCGACTAGCGGGGGGGCCCATGAGCAGTTCTTC | CASIATSGGAHEQFF
TRBD1 | - | TRBJ1-3 | TRBV7-2 | TGTGCCAGCAGCTCATGGACAGGGTCTGGAAACACCATATATTTT | CASSSWTGSGNTIYF
TRBD1 | few | TRBJ2-7 | TRBV30 | TGTGCCTGGAGTGGCCCCGGACAGGGGGTTCCCTACGAGCAGTACTTC | CAWSGPGQGVPYEQYF
- | - | TRBJ1-4 | TRBV30 | TGTGCCTGCCGCTTGCGGGCTAATGAAAAACTGTTTTTT | CACRLRANEKLFF
- | - | TRBJ1-2 | TRBV7-2 | TGTGCCAGCAGCTTACCGGGACTTTACTATGGCTACACCTTC | CASSLPGLYYGYTF
TRBD1 | few | TRBJ2-7 | TRBV25-1 | TGTGCCAGCAGAGACAGGGACTACGAGCAGTACTTC | CASRDRDYEQYF
- | - | TRBJ1-1 | TRBV5-1 | TGCGCCAGCAGCGTCGGACTGAGGAACACTGAAGCTTTCTTT | CASSVGLRNTEAFF
- | - | TRBJ2-1 | TRBV9 | TGTGCCAGCAGCGTAGAGGGCCCCTACCGGGGCTCCTACAATGAGCAGTTCTTC | CASSVEGPYRGSYNEQFF
TRBD1 | - | TRBJ2-1 | TRBV27 | TGTGCCAGCAAACTCGGACAGGGGGCGCATGGTGAGCAGTTCTTC | CASKLGQGAHGEQFF
- | - | TRBJ1-2 | TRBV19 | TGTGCCAGTAGTATCAACAGGGATGATGTAGGTGGCTACACCTTC | CASSINRDDVGGYTF
- | - | TRBJ1-1 | TRBV7-8 | TGTGCCAGCGGATCGAGGGGAGGGGTTTGGGACACTGAAGCTTTCTTT | CASGSRGGVWDTEAFF
TRBD2 | - | TRBJ2-5 | TRBV5-1 | TGCGCCAGCAGCCCTTCCACTAGACTAGCCCAAGAGACCCAGTACTTC | CASSPSTRLAQETQYF
- | - | TRBJ2-3 | TRBV29-1 | TGCAGCGTGACCCCAGGGGATGTAGCAGATACGCAGTATTTT | CSVTPGDVADTQYF
TRBD2 | - | TRBJ2-5 | TRBV12-3/TRBV12-4 | TGTGCCAGCAGTACAGGGACTAGCCAGACCCAGTACTTC | CASSTGTSQTQYF
- | - | TRBJ2-2 | TRBV7-8 | TGTGCCAGCAGCTGGACGGACTCCGCAACCGGGGAGCTGTTTTTT | CASSWTDSATGELFF
TRBD1 | - | TRBJ1-2 | TRBV2 | TGTGCCAGCCCTACGACAGGGGGCAGTGGCTACACCTTC | CASPTTGGSGYTF
- | - | TRBJ2-7 | TRBV9 | TGTGCCAGCAGCGTAGGCGGCTTTGGCTACGAGCAGTACTTC | CASSVGGFGYEQYF
- | few | TRBJ1-5 | TRBV19 | TGTGCCACTTATCAGGGGCAGGGAAGAGGCAATCAGCCCCAGCATTTT | CATYQGQGRGNQPQHF
TRBD1 | - | TRBJ2-5 | TRBV5-4 | TGTGCCAGCAGCTTGGCCGGGACAGGGGAAGAGACCCAGTACTTC | CASSLAGTGEETQYF